This T cell receptor beta chain was sequenced for a study of PD-1 blockade in classical Hodgkin lymphoma. Sequencing used immunoSEQ multiplex PCR; TCRdb keeps in-frame clones, though not all of them. The sample holds approximately 99,000 clones, 80% to 90% seen once. This clone has more than one count but fewer than ten. Each of the patients experienced relapse following autologous stem cell transplantation, and their brentuximab vedotin exposure differed. CDR1 and CDR2 from the germline V gene are ENHRY and SYGVKD. This CDR3 region has 12 residues. Between the trimmed V and J ends, which lost 0 bases and 5 bases, there was a span of 4 bases.

The chain uses TRBV10-3 and TRBJ1-2; D remains unclear. The specimen comprised peripheral blood mononuclear cells (PBMCs), sampled before the second cycle of nivolumab. The source of this sequence is a human donor with classical Hodgkin lymphoma. CDR3 loop: CAISESGYGYTF. In nucleotides, the CDR3 is TGTGCCATCAGTGAGTCGGGGTATGGCTACACCTTC.